The 10 T cell receptor beta chains below come from one sample, sequenced in a study of T cell responses to AZD1222 COVID-19 vaccine. Clones were read by immunoSEQ multiplex PCR, and TCRdb kept only the in-frame ones, dropping some. Here the sample spans about 39,000 clones, approximately 89% being singletons. The specimen comprised peripheral blood, sampled 28 days after the second AZD1222 dose. The receptors were gathered from an adult who received the AZD1222 COVID-19 vaccine.

V and J are TRBV2 and TRBJ2-7; weak D call: TRBD2 (5 bases). Germline V gives CDR1 SNHLY, CDR2 FYNNEI. Trimming took off 7 bases at V and 2 bases at J, with 12 bases between the two ends. This CDR3 has 13 amino acids. Written as DNA, the CDR3 is TGTGCCAGCAAGTCCAGCGGAACCTACGAGCAGTACTTC. Amino acids: CASKSSGTYEQYF.

The V and J genes are TRBV3-1 (or the pseudogene TRBV3-2) and TRBJ2-1, with 11 bases fitting TRBD2. V gave up 1 base and J gave up 12 bases; unmatched junction bases: 11. This CDR3 contains 16 residues. Germline CDR1 and CDR2: LGHDT and YNNKEL (reference sequence). This chain's CDR3 is CASSQGLAGRRGGQFF. CDR3 nucleotide sequence: TGTGCCAGCAGCCAAGGACTAGCGGGAAGAAGGGGTGGGCAGTTCTTC.

V usage is TRBV7-2 and J usage is TRBJ1-1; TRBD1 matches at 8 bases. The J segment lost 7 bases and the V segment lost 4 bases, leaving 5 bases of the junction unmatched. This CDR3 spans 13 amino acids. Germline CDR1 SGHTA, CDR2 FQGNSA. For the CDR3, the DNA is TGTGCCAGCAGCTGGCGGACAGGGCTTGAAGCTTTCTTT. Its translation is CASSWRTGLEAFF.

The V call is TRBV7-3, the J call TRBJ2-2; 9 nucleotides match TRBD2. V dropped 5 bases and J dropped 6; count of bases not matched to a gene: 7. The CDR3 length is 15 residues. In germline, CDR1 is SGHTA, CDR2 FQGTGA. CDR3 in amino acids: CASSPAGGPPGELFF. CDR3 DNA: TGTGCCAGCAGCCCAGCGGGGGGCCCTCCCGGGGAGCTGTTTTTT.

The J gene is TRBJ2-7, the V gene TRBV5-4, with 7 bases fitting TRBD1. With 0 bases clipped from V and 3 bases from J, the junction kept 3 bases outside the gene matches. The germline V gene has CDR1 SGHNT and CDR2 YYREEE (reference sequence). This CDR3 has 14 amino acids. The DNA for the CDR3 is TGTGCCAGCAGCTTGGGAGGGGGCAACTACGAGCAGTACTTC. Protein sequence: CASSLGGGNYEQYF. Together with reference TRBV5-4 and TRBJ2-7, the CDR3 gives the full variable domain: ETGVTQSPTHLIKTRGQQVTLRCSSQSGHNTVSWYQQALGQGPQFIFQYYREEENGRGNFPPRFSGLQFPNYSSELNVNALELDDSALYLCASSLGGGNYEQYFGPGTRLTVT.

This chain uses TRBV12-3 or TRBV12-4 with TRBJ1-4, with 8 positions matching TRBD1. After removal of 5 bases from V and 11 bases from J, the junction contained 7 bases not matched to a gene. The CDR3 is 13 amino acids. The CDR3 coding sequence is TGTGCCAGCAGTGGACAGGGAAGGGGGAAACTGTTTTTT. Its translation is CASSGQGRGKLFF.

This chain joins TRBV11-2 and TRBJ2-1, with unresolved D. V was cut by 1 base and J by 12 bases, with 7 bases left in between. The germline gives CDR1 SGHAT, CDR2 FQNNGV. CDR3 length: 11 amino acids. CDR3 sequence reads: CASSLGGLQFF. The CDR3 DNA is TGTGCCAGCAGCTTAGGTGGTTTGCAGTTCTTC. Together with reference TRBV11-2 and TRBJ2-1, the CDR3 gives the full variable domain: EAGVAQSPRYKIIEKRQSVAFWCNPISGHATLYWYQQILGQGPKLLIQFQNNGVVDDSQLPKDRFSAERLKGVDSTLKIQPAKLEDSAVYLCASSLGGLQFFGPGTRLTVL.

The chain combines TRBV4-1 with TRBJ2-7; TRBD1 or TRBD2 may be the D gene (5 bases each). Germline V gene sequence: CDR1 MGHRA, CDR2 YSYEKL. Trimming pared 4 bases from V and 7 bases from J, leaving 14 bases between. The CDR3 covers 13 residues. CDR3 amino acids: CASSPGRLEEQYF. The CDR3 DNA follows: TGCGCCAGCAGCCCGGGACGCCTAGAGGAGCAGTACTTC.

The rearrangement links TRBV7-2 to TRBJ2-1; no firm D call. The CDR3 spans 11 residues. CDR1 SGHTA and CDR2 FQGNSA come from the germline V gene. The V end was cut by 4 bases, the J end by 7 bases, with 5 bases between. The CDR3 DNA follows: TGTGCCAGCAGCTCCCGAAATGAGCAGTTCTTC. This encodes CASSSRNEQFF.

This clone was detected only a few times. This rearrangement joins TRBV6-5 to TRBJ1-2; no clear D. Germline values: CDR1 MNHEY, CDR2 SVGAGI. This CDR3 is 14 amino acids long. Trimming cost V 3 bases and J 7 bases, with 15 bases left between them. The CDR3 region is CASSYGHAMGGYTF. For the CDR3, the DNA is TGTGCCAGCAGTTATGGTCATGCAATGGGTGGCTACACCTTC.